These 32 T cell receptor beta chains originate from one sample sequenced in a study of T-cell reconstitution after alpha-beta-depleted transplantation in children. The authors prepared the TCRbeta library with unique molecular identifiers. Each CDR3 protein gets one entry after TCRdb re-called the PCR reads with MiXCR. Of 200,000 to 250,000 distinct CDR3 sequences detected, just under 8.5% appear once; the ten largest clones hold just under 6.5%. The specimen was PBMCs, mostly from graft donor cells, collected 180 days after TCRalphabeta/CD19-depleted stem cell transplant. These receptors were obtained from a male patient aged 10-17 years who had a stem cell transplant for acute lymphoblastic leukemia, so the T cells may come from the graft donor.

This clonotype showed up many times. The V gene is TRBV5-1, the J gene TRBJ2-7; perhaps D is TRBD1 or TRBD2 (5 bases each). This CDR3 comprises 12 residues. V was pared by 0 bases and J by 6 bases, with 7 bases between. Germline CDR1 and CDR2: SGHRS and YFSETQ. This chain's CDR3 is CASSLGGAEQYF. CDR3 coding DNA: TGCGCCAGCAGCTTGGGAGGGGCCGAGCAGTACTTC. The variable domain in full, completed from reference TRBV5-1 and TRBJ2-7, reads KAGVTQTPRYLIKTRGQQVTLSCSPISGHRSVSWYQQTPGQGLQFLFEYFSETQRNKGNFPGRFSGRQFSNSRSEMNVSTLELGDSALYLCASSLGGAEQYFGPGTRLTVT.

This clonotype has at least ten counts. The chain is built from TRBV7-9 and TRBJ1-2; the D gene is possibly TRBD1 (5 bases). The CDR3 spans 15 residues. Germline assignment: CDR1 SEHNR and CDR2 FQNEAQ (reference sequence). V was trimmed by 7 bases and J by 2 bases, leaving 17 bases between them. CDR3 in amino acids: CASTAGAGRNYGYTF. CDR3 nucleotide sequence: TGTGCCAGCACCGCGGGAGCAGGGAGGAACTATGGCTACACCTTC.

This clonotype was counted at least ten times. J is TRBJ1-4 and V is TRBV6-1; 7 bases match TRBD1. Per the germline V gene, CDR1 is MNHNS and CDR2 is SASEGT. Losses at the gene ends were 4 bases for V and 5 bases for J; bases not matched to a gene: 4. This CDR3 contains 14 residues. CDR3 in amino acids: CASSAGQRNEKLFF. For the CDR3, the DNA is TGTGCCAGCAGTGCGGGACAGAGAAATGAAAAACTGTTTTTT.

This clonotype was detected ten times or more. This chain links TRBV9 with TRBJ1-2, with 8 bases that match TRBD1. The CDR3 contains 15 residues. V lost 4 bases and J lost 2; bases outside the gene matches: 7. Germline CDR1 and CDR2: SGDLS and YYNGEE. The CDR3 is CASSSGDRTNYGYTF. The CDR3 nucleotides read TGTGCCAGCAGCTCCGGGGACAGGACCAACTATGGCTACACCTTC.

This clonotype was found a few times. This chain uses TRBV3-1 with TRBJ2-6; D may be TRBD2 (5 bases). Germline V gene data show CDR1 as LGHDT and CDR2 as YNNKEL (reference sequence). Trimming pared 0 bases from V and 0 bases from J, leaving 15 bases between. This CDR3 is 19 amino acids long. This CDR3 is CASSQDGGPSSSGANVLTF. DNA of the CDR3: TGTGCCAGCAGCCAAGACGGAGGACCCTCGAGCTCTGGGGCCAACGTCCTGACTTTC.

This clonotype appeared many times. The CDR3 DNA reads TGTGCCAGTCTAGCGGGGAGCTCCTACAATGAGCAGTTCTTC. Amino acids: CASLAGSSYNEQFF. This sequence joins TRBV7-2 and TRBJ2-1, with TRBD2 matching over 9 bases. Per germline, CDR1 SGHTA and CDR2 FQGNSA. The V gene end was trimmed by 9 bases and the J gene end by 0 bases; junction bases not matched to a gene: 3. The CDR3 sequence is 14 residues long.

In its sample, this clonotype was seen a few times. The chain has TRBV7-2 and TRBJ2-1; TRBD2 agrees at 12 bases. This CDR3 has 18 residues. Germline V gene sequence: CDR1 SGHTA, CDR2 FQGNSA. Germline trimming cut 1 base from V and 7 bases from J; bases unmatched to any gene: 11. The CDR3 DNA follows: TGTGCCAGCAGCTTAGGGCCAGGACTAGCGGGACCTTTTAATGAGCAGTTCTTC. It yields the protein CASSLGPGLAGPFNEQFF. Filled out from reference TRBV7-2 and TRBJ2-1, the complete variable domain reads GAGVSQSPSNKVTEKGKDVELRCDPISGHTALYWYRQSLGQGLEFLIYFQGNSAPDKSGLPSDRFSAERTGGSVSTLTIQRTQQEDSAVYLCASSLGPGLAGPFNEQFFGPGTRLTVL.

This clonotype has ten or more counts. V gene TRBV20-1 combines with J gene TRBJ2-1, with 11 bases identical to TRBD2. Germline trimming cut 6 bases from V and 3 bases from J; bases unmatched to any gene: 13. The germline gives CDR1 DFQATT, CDR2 SNEGSKA (reference sequence). There are 17 residues in the CDR3. CDR3 amino acids: CSAGLPGTSGFYNEQFF. DNA for the CDR3: TGCAGTGCCGGACTTCCCGGGACTAGCGGATTCTACAATGAGCAGTTCTTC.

This clonotype was counted many times. This chain links TRBV5-6 with TRBJ2-1, with 9 bases aligning to TRBD2. The trim removed 2 bases at V and 3 bases at J, leaving 3 bases unmatched. The CDR3 spans 15 residues. Per the germline V gene, CDR1 is SGHDT and CDR2 is YYEEEE. The CDR3 DNA reads as TGTGCCAGCAGCTTCGCGGGAGGGATCTACAATGAGCAGTTCTTC. Translating it yields CASSFAGGIYNEQFF.

The table lists this clonotype with many counts. The chain joins TRBV7-3 to TRBJ2-1, with 9 positions matching TRBD2. The CDR3 is 16 residues long. After removal of 2 bases from V and 5 bases from J, the junction contained 7 bases not matched to a gene. Germline lookup yields CDR1 SGHTA and CDR2 FQGTGA. The CDR3 loop reads CASSLPGLAGNNEQFF. CDR3 nucleotides: TGTGCCAGCAGCTTACCCGGTCTAGCGGGAAACAATGAGCAGTTCTTC.

This clonotype showed up many times. This chain uses TRBV4-3 with TRBJ2-6; possibly TRBD2 for D (6 bases). Germline V gene sequence: CDR1 LGHNA, CDR2 YSLEER. The CDR3 runs 18 residues. Trimming left V 4 bases short and J 3 bases short, with 19 bases between. The CDR3 DNA follows: TGCGCCAGCAGCCCCCCGGTTGGTCGGGGGAGTGGGGCCAACGTCCTGACTTTC. Protein: CASSPPVGRGSGANVLTF.

This clonotype was counted many times. This chain joins TRBV20-1 and TRBJ1-3, with no clear D. CDR1 and CDR2 from the germline V gene are DFQATT and SNEGSKA (reference sequence). Deletions cut 2 bases from V and 0 bases from J, with 8 bases between. This CDR3 comprises 14 residues. CDR3 region: CSARRTVSGNTIYF. Written as DNA, the CDR3 is TGCAGTGCTAGACGGACTGTCTCTGGAAACACCATATATTTT.

This clonotype was observed at least ten times. V usage is TRBV18 and J usage is TRBJ2-7, with 7 bases identical to TRBD1. This CDR3 has 15 amino acids. V lost 4 bases to trimming and J lost 4 bases; unmatched junction nucleotides: 10. Germline V gene data show CDR1 as KGHSH and CDR2 as LQKENI. The CDR3 loop reads CASSLAGQVIYEQYF. The CDR3 coding sequence is TGTGCCAGCTCACTCGCCGGACAGGTGATTTACGAGCAGTACTTC.

This clonotype was seen at least ten times. For the CDR3, the DNA is TGCAGTGCTAATCAGGGGGCGGAGGCTTTCTTT. This translates into CSANQGAEAFF. The rearrangement uses TRBV20-1 and TRBJ1-1; TRBD1 aligns across 8 bases. The CDR3 has 11 residues. CDR1 DFQATT and CDR2 SNEGSKA come from the germline V gene (reference sequence). V shed 4 bases, J shed 11 bases, and the junction held 6 bases outside the gene matches.

This rearrangement joins TRBV20-1 to TRBJ2-1; 9 positions match TRBD2. This CDR3 region has 14 residues. With 7 bases clipped from V and 12 bases from J, the junction kept 16 bases outside the gene matches. The germline gives CDR1 DFQATT, CDR2 SNEGSKA (reference sequence). The DNA of the CDR3 is TGCAGTGGCGCCAGTGCGGGGGGGACGTACGGGCAGTTCTTC. Protein product: CSGASAGGTYGQFF.

This clonotype was found many times. This rearrangement joins TRBV20-1 to TRBJ1-1, with a possible D match to TRBD1 (5 bases). Looked up from germline, CDR1 is DFQATT and CDR2 is SNEGSKA (reference sequence). V shed 6 bases and J shed 1 base, with 15 bases lying between them. The length of the CDR3 is 14 residues. The CDR3 spells CSAKTGHSNTEAFF. CDR3 DNA sequence: TGCAGTGCCAAGACGGGGCACTCGAACACTGAAGCTTTCTTT.

This clonotype was observed many times. V gene TRBV5-5 combines with J gene TRBJ1-1; D is unclear. CDR1 is SGHKS, CDR2 YYEKEE, per germline (reference sequence). V dropped 4 bases and J dropped 2 bases, with 12 bases sitting between them. The CDR3 is 14 amino acids. As DNA, the CDR3 is TGTGCCAGCAGCCAGTGGACGGTCAACACTGAAGCTTTCTTT. Its protein is CASSQWTVNTEAFF.

In its sample, this clonotype was seen many times. V is TRBV12-3 or TRBV12-4 and J is TRBJ2-1, with D unclear. V was clipped by 6 bases and J by 6 bases, with 6 bases between them. The CDR3 loop spans 11 amino acids. This CDR3 reads CASSPSNEQFF. CDR3 in DNA: TGTGCCAGCAGCCCCTCCAATGAGCAGTTCTTC.

This clonotype was detected many times. This chain links TRBV5-1 with TRBJ1-1; no definite D call. The CDR3 runs to 13 residues. The ends were cut back, 0 bases at V and 1 base at J, with 4 bases in the middle. Germline V gene sequence: CDR1 SGHRS, CDR2 YFSETQ. This chain's CDR3 is CASSLDTNTEAFF. DNA for the CDR3: TGCGCCAGCAGCTTGGACACGAACACTGAAGCTTTCTTT.

This clonotype was found many times. This rearrangement joins TRBV7-6 to TRBJ2-1; D call uncertain. Trimming left V 5 bases short and J 4 bases short, with 12 bases between. CDR3 length: 14 amino acids. Germline lookup yields CDR1 SGHVS and CDR2 FNYEAQ. The CDR3 here is CASSLRRRYNEQFF. In nucleotides, the CDR3 is TGTGCCAGCAGCCTCCGGCGTCGGTACAATGAGCAGTTCTTC.

In its sample, this clonotype was seen many times. The chain has TRBV12-3 or TRBV12-4 and TRBJ2-5, with D possibly matching TRBD1 (6 bases). Between the trimmed V and J ends, which lost 3 bases and 4 bases, there was a span of 15 bases. This CDR3 has 15 amino acids. The CDR3 DNA reads TGTGCCAGCAGTTTCTGGGGGCAGGTGGTAGAGACCCAGTACTTC. Translation: CASSFWGQVVETQYF.

This clonotype was found many times. V is TRBV20-1 and J is TRBJ1-3; the D is unclear. This CDR3 has 14 amino acids. Germline V CDR1 and CDR2: DFQATT, SNEGSKA (reference sequence). Trimming cost V 4 bases and J 0 bases, with 10 bases left between them. This CDR3 is CSAKLTNSGNTIYF. The DNA of the CDR3 is TGCAGTGCTAAACTCACCAACTCTGGAAACACCATATATTTT.

This clonotype occurred many times. The chain couples TRBV5-4 to TRBJ1-2; D might be TRBD1 (5 bases). Looked up from germline, CDR1 is SGHNT and CDR2 is YYREEE (reference sequence). This CDR3 is 14 amino acids long. Deletions cut 4 bases from V and 8 bases from J, with 18 bases between. The CDR3 DNA is TGTGCCAGCAGCCCGGGGCCCGGGGCGAGGGGCTACACCTTC. Its translation: CASSPGPGARGYTF.

About this clonotype: This may come from a read error, since a much larger clone is one base off. This chain joins TRBV9 and TRBJ2-2; D gene ambiguous. This CDR3 is 13 amino acids long. Germline values: CDR1 SGDLS, CDR2 YYNGEE. DNA of the CDR3: TGTGGCAGCAGCGACTCCAACACCGGGGAGCTGTTTTTT. Its translation is CGSSDSNTGELFF.

The sample holds many counts of this clonotype. This chain uses TRBV12-3 or TRBV12-4 with TRBJ2-7; weak D call: TRBD1 (6 bases). The CDR3 runs 16 residues. V lost 6 bases and J 2 bases, leaving 20 bases between the germline ends. This CDR3 reads CASSTTGRFETYEQYF. CDR3 bases: TGTGCCAGCAGCACGACAGGCCGTTTCGAAACCTACGAGCAGTACTTC.

This clonotype was picked up many times. The genes are TRBV4-2 and TRBJ2-1; D unresolved. Germline values: CDR1 LGHNA, CDR2 YNFKEQ. The CDR3 contains 13 residues. Trimming took off 1 base at V and 4 bases at J, with 5 bases between the two ends. The CDR3 is CASSQVRYNEQFF. CDR3 DNA sequence: TGTGCCAGCAGCCAAGTAAGGTACAATGAGCAGTTCTTC.

This clonotype was seen ten or more times. This rearrangement joins TRBV6-5 to TRBJ1-2; TRBD1 is a possible D gene (5 bases). Deletions cut 0 bases from V and 4 bases from J, with 9 bases between. The CDR3 has 14 residues. CDR1 and CDR2 (germline): MNHEY, SVGAGI. CDR3 residues: CASSYSREGYGYTF. Written as DNA, the CDR3 is TGTGCCAGCAGTTACTCCAGGGAGGGCTATGGCTACACCTTC.

This clonotype was observed many times. The CDR3 sequence: CASSVESTGELFF. The CDR3 nucleotides are TGTGCCAGCAGCGTAGAGAGCACCGGGGAGCTGTTTTTT. The rearrangement links TRBV9 to TRBJ2-2; no reliable D call. Trimming removed 0 bases from V and 4 bases from J, with 4 bases in between. The CDR3 consists of 13 residues. Germline loops: CDR1 SGDLS, CDR2 YYNGEE.

The J gene is TRBJ2-5, the V gene TRBV7-7; 13 nucleotides align to TRBD2. The germline CDR1 and CDR2 sequences are SSHAT and FNYEAQ (reference sequence). J was trimmed by 2 bases and V by 1 base; bases with no gene match: 4. CDR3 size: 17 residues. The CDR3 nucleotides are TGTGCCAGCAGCTTAGAGGGACTAGCGGGGCTTCAAGAGACCCAGTACTTC. This codes for CASSLEGLAGLQETQYF. The entire variable domain, with the rest obtained from reference TRBV7-7 and TRBJ2-5, is as follows: GAGVSQSPRYKVTKRGQDVTLRCDPISSHATLYWYQQALGQGPEFLTYFNYEAQPDKSGLPSDRFSAERPEGSISTLTIQRTEQRDSAMYRCASSLEGLAGLQETQYFGPGTRLLVL.

This clonotype was counted many times. The gene calls are TRBV5-5 and TRBJ2-5; TRBD1 agrees at 9 bases. The CDR3 covers 17 residues. The V segment lost 0 bases and the J segment 2 bases; nucleotides outside the gene matches: 8. Germline assignment: CDR1 SGHKS and CDR2 YYEKEE (reference sequence). The CDR3 sequence is CASSLGAGTGLQETQYF. DNA for the CDR3: TGTGCCAGCAGCTTGGGGGCAGGGACAGGGCTACAAGAGACCCAGTACTTC.

In its sample, this clonotype was seen many times. V usage is TRBV7-9 and J usage is TRBJ2-7, with D perhaps being TRBD1 or TRBD2 (6 bases each). The germline gives CDR1 SEHNR, CDR2 FQNEAQ (reference sequence). The CDR3 extends over 14 amino acids. Trimming stripped 7 bases from V and 0 bases from J, with 13 bases between. CDR3 sequence reads: CASTWKGGSYEQYF. CDR3 in DNA: TGTGCCAGCACCTGGAAGGGGGGCTCCTACGAGCAGTACTTC.

This clonotype was counted many times. This sequence joins TRBV6-2 or TRBV6-3 and TRBJ2-4, with 7 positions matching TRBD1. V trimming: 5 bases; J trimming: 0 bases; junction bases outside the gene matches: 7. The CDR3 loop spans 16 amino acids. Germline V gives CDR1 MNHEY, CDR2 SVGEGT. CDR3 nucleotide sequence: TGTGCCAGCAGTCATGGACAGGTCCTAGCCAAAAACATTCAGTACTTC. This codes for CASSHGQVLAKNIQYF.